This T cell receptor (beta chain) was identified during a study of T cell repertoires in ileal Crohn's disease. Looking at the study overall: Postoperative therapy was given to about half: about 11 thiopurines, around 17 anti-TNF agents. Biopsies of the neoterminal ileum at postoperative colonoscopy form M6 samples.

The CDR3 extends over 15 amino acids. Germline CDR1 SNHLY, CDR2 FYNNEI. V was shortened by 1 base and J by 2 bases, with 9 bases between the two germline ends. Regarding time point: neoterminal ileum biopsy at postoperative endoscopy, about 6 months after surgery. Patients were adults with ileal or ileocolonic Crohn's disease needing resection. Libraries were prepared by immunoSEQ multiplex PCR; TCRdb keeps only in-frame clonotypes and omits some of them. Of about 10,000 clones in the sample, roughly three quarters were seen once. Sequencing was done on a sample of ileal tissue. This TCR came from an adult with Crohn's disease. The V gene is TRBV2, the J gene TRBJ1-5; a possible D gene is TRBD1 (6 bases). The CDR3 here is CASSEDRVGNQPQHF. As DNA, the CDR3 is TGTGCCAGCAGTGAAGACAGGGTCGGCAATCAGCCCCAGCATTTT.